This T cell receptor (beta chain) emerged from a study of T cells in Graves' hyperthyroidism and ophthalmopathy. Study-level background: Staff took peripheral blood when the initial diagnosis was made, before any treatment began.

This CDR3 spans 16 amino acids. Germline values: CDR1 SGHKS, CDR2 YYEKEE (reference sequence). V was cut by 4 bases and J by 3 bases, with 19 bases left in between. This clonotype was seen at least ten times. There were TCR beta CDR3 regions amplified from RNA transcripts. The HTBI primer set was used in a first-round RT-PCR of the TCR CDR3. MiXCR, applied by TCRdb to the multiplex PCR reads, yields one record per CDR3 protein. The sample includes 250,000 or so distinct CDR3 sequences, roughly 15% seen only once; the top ten take 30%. In patients aged 18 to 65, hyperthyroidism was newly diagnosed, with duration under 2 months. Blood was sampled at initial diagnosis of hyperthyroidism, prior to onset of any ophthalmopathy symptoms.

The material sequenced was blood. V gene TRBV5-5 combines with J gene TRBJ1-1; D not certain. This TCR was recovered from a woman aged 45-65 years with Graves' hyperthyroidism that later progressed to Graves' ophthalmopathy. The CDR3 DNA sequence: TGTGCCAGCAGCCCTTTGACCCGGGCCGGGGACACTGAAGCTTTCTTT. Translating gives CASSPLTRAGDTEAFF.